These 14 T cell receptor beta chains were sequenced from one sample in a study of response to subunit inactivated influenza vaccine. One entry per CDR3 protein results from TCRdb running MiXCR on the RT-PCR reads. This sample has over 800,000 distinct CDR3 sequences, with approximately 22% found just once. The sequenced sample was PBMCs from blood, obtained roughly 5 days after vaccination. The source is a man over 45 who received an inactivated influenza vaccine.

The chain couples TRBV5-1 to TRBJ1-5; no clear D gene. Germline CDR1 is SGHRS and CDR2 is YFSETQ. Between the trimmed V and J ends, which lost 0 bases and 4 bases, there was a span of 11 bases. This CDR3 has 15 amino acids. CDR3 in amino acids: CASSLVGGVNQPQHF. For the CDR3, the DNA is TGCGCCAGCAGCTTGGTGGGCGGGGTGAATCAGCCCCAGCATTTT.

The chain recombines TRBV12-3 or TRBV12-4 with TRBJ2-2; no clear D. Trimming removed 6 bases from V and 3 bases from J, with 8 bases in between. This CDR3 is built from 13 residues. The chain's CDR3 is CASRRTDTGELFF. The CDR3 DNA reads TGTGCCAGCAGACGCACAGACACCGGGGAGCTGTTTTTT.

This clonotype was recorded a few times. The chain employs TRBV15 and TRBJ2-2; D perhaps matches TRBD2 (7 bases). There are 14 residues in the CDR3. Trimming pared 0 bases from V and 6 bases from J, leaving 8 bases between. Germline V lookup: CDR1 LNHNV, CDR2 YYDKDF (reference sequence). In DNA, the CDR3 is TGTGCCACCAGCAGAGAAGGGGGGGCCGGGGAGCTGTTTTTT. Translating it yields CATSREGGAGELFF.

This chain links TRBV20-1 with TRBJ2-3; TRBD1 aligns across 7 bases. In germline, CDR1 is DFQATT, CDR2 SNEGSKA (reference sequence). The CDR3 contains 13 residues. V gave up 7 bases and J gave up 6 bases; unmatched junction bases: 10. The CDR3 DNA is TGCAGTGAAGGGGGCGCAGGCATGGATACGCAGTATTTT. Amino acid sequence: CSEGGAGMDTQYF.

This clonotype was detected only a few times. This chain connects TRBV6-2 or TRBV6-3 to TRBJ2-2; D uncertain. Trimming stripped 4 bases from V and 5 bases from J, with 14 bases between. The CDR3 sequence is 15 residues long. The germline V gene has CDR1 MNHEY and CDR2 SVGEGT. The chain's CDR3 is CASSWREPGTGELFF. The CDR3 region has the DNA TGTGCCAGCAGTTGGAGAGAGCCTGGGACCGGGGAGCTGTTTTTT.

This CDR3 is CSARVNMRAQQYF. CDR3 coding DNA: TGCAGTGCTAGAGTTAATATGAGGGCGCAGCAGTACTTC. The genes are TRBV20-1 and TRBJ2-7; a possible D gene is TRBD2 (5 bases). The V gene's germline CDR1 is DFQATT and CDR2 SNEGSKA (reference sequence). V dropped 1 base and J dropped 8 bases, with 15 bases sitting between them. This CDR3 region has 13 residues.

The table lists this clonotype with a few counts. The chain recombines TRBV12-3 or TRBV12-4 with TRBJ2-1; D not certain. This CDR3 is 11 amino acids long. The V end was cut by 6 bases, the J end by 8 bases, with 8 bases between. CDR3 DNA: TGTGCCAGCAGACGGACCTATGAGCAGTTCTTC. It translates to CASRRTYEQFF.

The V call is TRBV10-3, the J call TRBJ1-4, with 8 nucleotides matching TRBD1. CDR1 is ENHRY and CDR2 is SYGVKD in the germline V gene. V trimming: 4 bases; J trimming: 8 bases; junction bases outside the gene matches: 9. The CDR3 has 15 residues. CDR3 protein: CAISAGTGQREKLFF. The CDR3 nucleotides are TGTGCCATCAGTGCTGGGACAGGCCAAAGAGAAAAACTGTTTTTT.

The CDR3 here is CSVQGVGSEAFF. CDR3 nucleotide sequence: TGCAGCGTGCAGGGGGTTGGCTCTGAAGCTTTCTTT. The rearrangement joins TRBV29-1 to TRBJ1-1, with 7 bases identical to TRBD1. Germline V gene sequence: CDR1 SQVTM, CDR2 ANQGSEA. CDR3 size: 12 residues. Trimming took 6 bases from V and 6 from J; bases not matched to a gene: 7.

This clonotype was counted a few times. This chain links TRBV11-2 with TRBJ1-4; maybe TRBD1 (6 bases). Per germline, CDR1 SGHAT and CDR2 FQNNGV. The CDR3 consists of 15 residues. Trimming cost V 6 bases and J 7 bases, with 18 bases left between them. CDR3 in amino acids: CASRRSTGRSEKLFF. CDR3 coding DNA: TGTGCCAGCAGACGATCGACAGGAAGAAGTGAAAAACTGTTTTTT.

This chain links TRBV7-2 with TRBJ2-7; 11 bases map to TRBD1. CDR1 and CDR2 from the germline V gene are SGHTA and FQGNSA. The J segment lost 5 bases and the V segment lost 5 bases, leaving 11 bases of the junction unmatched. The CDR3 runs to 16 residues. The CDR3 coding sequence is TGTGCCAGCAGCCAAGAACCCCGGGACAGGGGGGACGAGCAGTACTTC. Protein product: CASSQEPRDRGDEQYF. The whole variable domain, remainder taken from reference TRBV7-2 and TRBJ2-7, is GAGVSQSPSNKVTEKGKDVELRCDPISGHTALYWYRQSLGQGLEFLIYFQGNSAPDKSGLPSDRFSAERTGGSVSTLTIQRTQQEDSAVYLCASSQEPRDRGDEQYFGPGTRLTVT.

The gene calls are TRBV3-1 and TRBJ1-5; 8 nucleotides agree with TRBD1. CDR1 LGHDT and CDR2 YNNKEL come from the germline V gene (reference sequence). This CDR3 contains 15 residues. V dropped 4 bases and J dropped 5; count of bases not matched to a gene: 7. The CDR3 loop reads CASSRTGMVDQPQHF. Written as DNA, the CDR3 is TGTGCCAGCAGCCGGACAGGGATGGTTGATCAGCCCCAGCATTTT.

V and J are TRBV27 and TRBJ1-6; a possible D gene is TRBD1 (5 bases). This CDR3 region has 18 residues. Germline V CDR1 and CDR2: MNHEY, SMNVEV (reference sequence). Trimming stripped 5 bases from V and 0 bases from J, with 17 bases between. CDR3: CASSLGTVLSSYNSPLHF. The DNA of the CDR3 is TGTGCCAGCAGTCTAGGGACGGTTCTAAGCTCCTATAATTCACCCCTCCACTTT.

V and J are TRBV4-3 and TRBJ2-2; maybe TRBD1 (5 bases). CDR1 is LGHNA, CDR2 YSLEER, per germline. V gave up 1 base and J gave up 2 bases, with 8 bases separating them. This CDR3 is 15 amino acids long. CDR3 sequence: CASSQAGHNTGELFF. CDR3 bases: TGCGCCAGCAGCCAAGCCGGACATAACACCGGGGAGCTGTTTTTT.